What follows describes a single T cell receptor (beta chain). Its antigen is not identified. These data are taken from a study of blood T cells in healthy people across ages. Study observations and caveats: Bulk PBMC profiling left naive and antigen-experienced comparisons inconclusive. Age advanced and TCR beta diversity per million T cells fell, roughly linearly.

Combining a sample-barcoded 5' primer with a J-beta primer mix, a second PCR ran for roughly 6 to 12 cycles. TCRdb independently ran MiXCR on the 5' RACE reads; one entry per CDR3 protein. The sample contains roughly 1 million distinct CDR3 sequences, 20% to 25% of which appear only once. The CDR3 has 14 residues. With V trimmed by 3 bases and J by 7 bases, 6 bases remained unmatched. Germline V gives CDR1 LGHNA, CDR2 YNFKEQ. These data also formed part of another study, on T cells of mothers and their children. That report adds: Thymic selection molds TCR recombination products alike in related and unrelated pairs. Versus unrelated pairs, overlap was slightly higher in related mother-child pairs, without reaching significance.

Sequencing was done on a sample of blood. V and J are TRBV4-2 and TRBJ2-3, with 8 bases identical to TRBD2. This clonotype was sampled from a girl under 10 years old in good health. CDR3 nucleotide sequence: TGTGCCAGCAGCCAGGGACTAGGGAGGTATACGCAGTATTTT. This encodes CASSQGLGRYTQYF.